Listed here are 21 T cell receptor beta chains from one sample, sequenced in a study of blood T cell repertoires in COVID-19. Sequencing was performed with immunoSEQ multiplex PCR; in TCRdb, only in-frame clones are kept and a portion is missing. The top ten clones hold approximately 3.4% of a sample with 450,000 to 500,000 clones, approximately 85% of them seen once. The sequenced sample consisted of peripheral blood. These receptors all stem from a human donor in a cohort sampled during active COVID-19.

This clone was seen more than once but under ten times. J is TRBJ2-3 and V is TRBV7-9; D gene ambiguous. The V gene's germline CDR1 is SEHNR and CDR2 FQNEAQ (reference sequence). Trimming shortened V by 10 bases and J by 5 bases, and 10 bases separated the two germline ends. This CDR3 region has 11 residues. The CDR3 sequence is CATPVLDTQYF. In DNA form, the CDR3 reads TGTGCCACCCCTGTCCTAGATACGCAGTATTTT.

This clone was picked up one time. The rearrangement joins TRBV18 to TRBJ2-7, with a tentative D call TRBD1 (6 bases). Trimming pared 4 bases from V and 0 bases from J, leaving 13 bases between. Germline V CDR1 and CDR2: KGHSH, LQKENI. The CDR3 totals 15 residues. CDR3 amino acids: CASSLETGPSYEQYF. CDR3 nucleotide sequence: TGTGCCAGCTCACTCGAGACAGGCCCCTCCTACGAGCAGTACTTC.

CDR3 residues: CASSHLWGDADNEQFF. The CDR3 DNA reads TGTGCCAGCAGCCACCTCTGGGGGGACGCTGACAATGAGCAGTTCTTC. The V and J genes are TRBV16 and TRBJ2-1; a possible D gene is TRBD2 (6 bases). The CDR3 runs to 16 residues. Germline V CDR1 and CDR2: KGHSY, FQNENV. The germline V and J ends were trimmed by 3 bases and 5 bases, with 17 bases remaining between them.

This clone was seen a single time. The chain carries TRBV15 and TRBJ1-2; maybe TRBD1 (6 bases). This CDR3 contains 13 residues. V lost 4 bases and J lost 7, with 13 bases in between. Germline assignment: CDR1 LNHNV and CDR2 YYDKDF (reference sequence). The CDR3 region is CATSTDSSIGYTF. The CDR3, as DNA: TGTGCCACCAGCACGGACAGTTCTATTGGCTACACCTTC.

V gene TRBV9 combines with J gene TRBJ2-5, with a possible D match to TRBD2 (5 bases). This CDR3 has 15 amino acids. Trimming took 2 bases from V and 6 from J, leaving 17 bases between them. Germline CDR1 reads SGDLS; CDR2 reads YYNGEE. The chain's CDR3 is CASSVSGGKVQTQYF. CDR3 in DNA: TGTGCCAGCAGCGTTTCAGGAGGCAAGGTGCAGACCCAGTACTTC.

This clone was observed once. The chain employs TRBV16 and TRBJ1-4, with TRBD1 matching 10 bases. The CDR3 has 16 amino acids. Germline V gives CDR1 KGHSY, CDR2 FQNENV. The V segment lost 4 bases and the J segment 7 bases; nucleotides outside the gene matches: 9. The CDR3 protein is CASSPSPGTGVEKLFF. The CDR3 DNA sequence: TGTGCCAGCAGCCCCTCTCCCGGGACAGGGGTTGAAAAACTGTTTTTT.

This clone has a single count. V and J are TRBV7-3 and TRBJ2-1; 7 bases fit TRBD1. The CDR3 length is 15 residues. Trimming cost V 5 bases and J 1 base; bases outside gene matches: 5. Germline CDR1 and CDR2: SGHTA and FQGTGA. The DNA for the CDR3 is TGTGCCAGCAGCCTGTCGGGACAGTCCTACAATGAGCAGTTCTTC. It encodes CASSLSGQSYNEQFF.

This clone was counted a single time. The chain carries TRBV29-1 and TRBJ1-2, with TRBD1 matching over 9 bases. The CDR3 extends over 12 amino acids. CDR1 and CDR2 from the germline V gene are SQVTM and ANQGSEA. The V and J ends lost 5 bases and 12 bases, in that order; junction bases with no gene match: 10. CDR3 sequence reads: CSVTQSGTGNTF. The DNA of the CDR3 is TGCAGCGTTACCCAATCCGGGACAGGGAACACCTTC.

Concerning this clone itself: This same CDR3 is encoded by further DNA sequences in the sample. The J gene is TRBJ1-1, the V gene TRBV5-4, with 9 nucleotides matching TRBD1. CDR1 is SGHNT, CDR2 YYREEE, per germline (reference sequence). The CDR3 contains 16 residues. Losses at the gene ends were 4 bases for V and 0 bases for J; bases not matched to a gene: 7. The CDR3 is CASSLGQGSLNTEAFF. Written as DNA, the CDR3 is TGTGCCAGCAGCCTGGGACAGGGTTCGCTGAACACTGAAGCTTTCTTT.

The V and J genes are TRBV4-3 and TRBJ1-2; D unclear. The V gene lost 1 base and the J gene lost 3 bases, with 9 bases spanning the gap. CDR3 length equals 14 residues. Germline values: CDR1 LGHNA, CDR2 YSLEER. In DNA, the CDR3 is TGCGCCAGCAGCCAAGTATCCGGGTACTATGGCTACACCTTC. Protein: CASSQVSGYYGYTF.

V usage is TRBV14 and J usage is TRBJ2-7; 8 bases fit TRBD2. This CDR3 spans 15 amino acids. J was trimmed by 2 bases and V by 5 bases; bases with no gene match: 8. The V gene's germline CDR1 is SGHDN and CDR2 FVKESK. For the CDR3, the DNA is TGTGCCAGCAGCTCCCTCCGGGAGGGAGCCTACGAGCAGTACTTC. It yields the protein CASSSLREGAYEQYF.

J is TRBJ2-1 and V is TRBV29-1; 9 bases agree with TRBD2. Unmatched junction bases numbered 7, after V lost 4 bases and J lost 3 bases. Germline V gene sequence: CDR1 SQVTM, CDR2 ANQGSEA. The CDR3 is made up of 15 amino acids. CDR3 sequence reads: CSVAQGSGGYNEQFF. The DNA of the CDR3 is TGCAGCGTTGCTCAGGGTAGCGGGGGCTACAATGAGCAGTTCTTC.

V is TRBV25-1 and J is TRBJ1-5; no definite D call. Germline values: CDR1 MGHDK, CDR2 SYGVNS. The CDR3 consists of 13 residues. Trimming took off 2 bases at V and 5 bases at J, with 7 bases between the two ends. Here the CDR3 reads CASSEAQDQPQHF. CDR3 coding DNA: TGTGCCAGCAGTGAAGCACAAGATCAGCCCCAGCATTTT.

This clone was picked up a small number of times. The chain employs TRBV30 and TRBJ1-1, with D maybe TRBD1 (5 bases). Trimming shortened V by 1 base and J by 1 base, and 7 bases separated the two germline ends. Germline V CDR1 and CDR2: GTSNPN, SVGIG (reference sequence). This CDR3 has 13 residues. Here the CDR3 DNA reads TGTGCCTGGAGTGGACAGACGAACACTGAAGCTTTCTTT. This encodes CAWSGQTNTEAFF.

This rearrangement joins TRBV6-6 to TRBJ2-7; TRBD2 matches at 12 bases. The V gene's germline CDR1 is MNHNY and CDR2 SVGAGI (reference sequence). V was clipped by 2 bases and J by 2 bases; unmatched bases: 4. The CDR3 runs 16 residues. CDR3 protein: CASSYRTSGTPYEQYF. The CDR3 nucleotides read TGTGCCAGCAGTTACCGGACTAGCGGGACCCCCTACGAGCAGTACTTC.

This chain uses TRBV7-8 with TRBJ1-1; 7 bases fit TRBD1. Germline assignment: CDR1 SGHVS and CDR2 FQNEAQ. V lost 1 base and J lost 2; bases outside the gene matches: 4. The CDR3 contains 15 residues. CDR3 DNA: TGTGCCAGCAGCTTAGGACAGGGACAAAACACTGAAGCTTTCTTT. It encodes CASSLGQGQNTEAFF.

V is TRBV18 and J is TRBJ2-7; 8 positions match TRBD2. V trimming: 0 bases; J trimming: 6 bases; junction bases outside the gene matches: 7. Germline V gene sequence: CDR1 KGHSH, CDR2 LQKENI. CDR3 length equals 15 residues. DNA of the CDR3: TGTGCCAGCTCACCACCAGGAAGCGGGAGAGCCGAGCAGTACTTC. Residues: CASSPPGSGRAEQYF.

In this sample, this clone turned up once. The chain has TRBV7-2 and TRBJ2-1, with a weak D call TRBD2 (6 bases). The germline V gene encodes CDR1 SGHTA and CDR2 FQGNSA. V was clipped by 5 bases and J by 12 bases, with 14 bases between them. The CDR3 is 12 residues long. CDR3 nucleotides: TGTGCCAGCAGCCCGGGACTGGTGATGCAGTTCTTC. This translates into CASSPGLVMQFF. Combining the CDR3 with reference TRBV7-2 and TRBJ2-1 gives the whole variable domain GAGVSQSPSNKVTEKGKDVELRCDPISGHTALYWYRQSLGQGLEFLIYFQGNSAPDKSGLPSDRFSAERTGGSVSTLTIQRTQQEDSAVYLCASSPGLVMQFFGPGTRLTVL.

V gene TRBV30 combines with J gene TRBJ2-5, with TRBD2 as a possible D gene (7 bases). Germline CDR1 reads GTSNPN; CDR2 reads SVGIG (reference sequence). The CDR3 length is 14 residues. Trimming stripped 0 bases from V and 5 bases from J, with 13 bases between. This CDR3 reads CAWSVGGARETQYF. The CDR3 DNA follows: TGTGCCTGGAGTGTGGGGGGGGCACGGGAGACCCAGTACTTC.

The chain is built from TRBV5-1 and TRBJ2-1; 10 bases map to TRBD2. Germline V gives CDR1 SGHRS, CDR2 YFSETQ. This CDR3 has 15 amino acids. The trim removed 3 bases at V and 12 bases at J, leaving 12 bases unmatched. CDR3 sequence (DNA): TGCGCCAGCAGCTCAAGGACCGGGACTAGCGCCACGCAGTTCTTC. It encodes CASSSRTGTSATQFF.

The chain has TRBV19 and TRBJ1-4, with D tentatively TRBD1 (5 bases). The V gene's germline CDR1 is LNHDA and CDR2 SQIVND (reference sequence). The CDR3 extends over 15 amino acids. V was shortened by 3 bases and J by 4 bases, with 12 bases between the two germline ends. DNA for the CDR3: TGTGCCAGTAGTATCGGAGGGGCGAGTAATGAAAAACTGTTTTTT. This translates into CASSIGGASNEKLFF.